Listed below are T cell receptor beta chains from one sample, sequenced in a study of naive and memory T cell subsets. In TCRdb, the UMI-ligation and nested PCR reads were re-called with MiXCR into one record per CDR3 protein. Of around 110,000 distinct CDR3 sequences listed, 30% to 45% are singletons. Sequencing input: central memory CD4+ T cells from blood. The receptors here all came from a human donor in good health. Both conserved end residues are part of each CDR3. The D gene is left open where the match is weak. Some rows have no size entry. The others give once, few or many, or a class for an expanded clone.

cdr3_nt cdr3_aa clone_size d_call j_call v_call
TGTGCCAGCAGTCCCGGTGAGGTTCACTACGAGCAGTACTTC CASSPGEVHYEQYF many - TRBJ2-7 TRBV6-6
TGTGCCAGCAGTTTCGTGGACAGGGGATCAGATACGCAGTATTTT CASSFVDRGSDTQYF few TRBD1 TRBJ2-3 TRBV6-1
TGTGCCAGCAGCTTAGCTCTAGCGGGACAATCCACAGATACGCAGTATTTT CASSLALAGQSTDTQYF few TRBD2 TRBJ2-3 TRBV7-6
TGTGCCAGCAGGTCCGGACCAGGCTCCTACAATGAGCAGTTCTTC CASRSGPGSYNEQFF - - TRBJ2-1 TRBV11-1
TGTGCCAGCCGCGCATGGCTAGCGGTCACAGATACGCAGTATTTT CASRAWLAVTDTQYF - TRBD2 TRBJ2-3 TRBV5-4
TGTGCCAGCAGTGGGGGGAACGGAAACATTCAGTACTTC CASSGGNGNIQYF many - TRBJ2-4 TRBV12-3/TRBV12-4
TGCAGTGCTAGAGATCCGACCCCGGGAGGGCCCTTCGGAACAGAGACCCAGTACTTC CSARDPTPGGPFGTETQYF - TRBD2 TRBJ2-5 TRBV20-1
TGCAGCGTTGATAAGGGGAGCACAGATACGCAGTATTTT CSVDKGSTDTQYF - - TRBJ2-3 TRBV29-1
TGTGCCAGCAGTTTAGGCGGGAGAAACCGCGAGCAGTACTTC CASSLGGRNREQYF - TRBD2 TRBJ2-7 TRBV27
TGTGCCAGCAGCGACTCCCTTGGCAGTTCTAACTATGGCTACACCTTC CASSDSLGSSNYGYTF few - TRBJ1-2 TRBV6-6
TGTGCCAGCAGCGGTAGAAGGACTTTTAGCACAGATACGCAGTATTTT CASSGRRTFSTDTQYF - - TRBJ2-3 TRBV5-8
TGCAGTGCTAGAGATCTGGGACAGTACTCTTCCTACGAGCAGTACTTC CSARDLGQYSSYEQYF few TRBD1 TRBJ2-7 TRBV20-1
TGTGCCAGCAGCATCGGGACAGGGGGCCCGAACACTGAAGCTTTCTTT CASSIGTGGPNTEAFF once TRBD1 TRBJ1-1 TRBV3-1
TGTGCCAGTAGTATGGGTAGAGGCAGGGGGGATCAGCCCCAGCATTTT CASSMGRGRGDQPQHF - TRBD1 TRBJ1-5 TRBV19
TGTGCCAGCAGCCAAGAGGGGGACGCTAAGCCCCAGCATTTT CASSQEGDAKPQHF - - TRBJ1-5 TRBV3-1
TGTGCCAGCAGCCTGACAGGGCTGGTTACTGAAGCTTTCTTT CASSLTGLVTEAFF - TRBD1 TRBJ1-1 TRBV6-1
TGTGCCAGCAGCCAAATGACAGGGGGCGAAACTGAAGCTTTCTTT CASSQMTGGETEAFF few TRBD1 TRBJ1-1 TRBV14
TGTGCCAGCAGCTTAACTGGGGAGCGGGTTGTTCCTCCCCAAGAGACCCAGTACTTC CASSLTGERVVPPQETQYF - - TRBJ2-5 TRBV7-2
TGTGCCACCAGCTACGGTACCTACGAGCAGTACTTC CATSYGTYEQYF - - TRBJ2-7 TRBV15
TGCGCCAGCAGCCTGGCGAGACGAGGGGAGCTGTTTTTT CASSLARRGELFF few - TRBJ2-2 TRBV4-3
TGCAGTGCTAGAGATCAGGACAGGGGTACTGAAGCTTTCTTT CSARDQDRGTEAFF few TRBD1 TRBJ1-1 TRBV20-1
TGCAGTGCTTATGGGGGAGTTCCTGGGGCCAACGTCCTGACTTTC CSAYGGVPGANVLTF - - TRBJ2-6 TRBV20-1
TGTGCCAGCGTCACCCCCCCGGGAGAGCCCCAGCATTTT CASVTPPGEPQHF - - TRBJ1-5 TRBV7-2
TGTGCCACCAGTAGTACAGGCCGCACAGATACGCAGTATTTT CATSSTGRTDTQYF few - TRBJ2-3 TRBV24-1
TGTGCCTGGAGGGGACGGTATAGCAATCAGCCCCAGCATTTT CAWRGRYSNQPQHF - - TRBJ1-5 TRBV30
TGTGCCAGCAGTTTAGGACAGGGGGCTACCTACGAGCAGTACTTC CASSLGQGATYEQYF few TRBD1 TRBJ2-7 TRBV12-3/TRBV12-4
TGTGCCAGCAGCTTATTCCTAGACACCACAGGGGAGCAGTTCTTC CASSLFLDTTGEQFF - - TRBJ2-1 TRBV7-2
TGTGCCAGCAGCTTAGCGCAACTAGCGGCCGAGCAGTACTTC CASSLAQLAAEQYF once TRBD2 TRBJ2-7 TRBV7-8
TGTGCCAGCAGTTACATGGGGGACAGCACAGATACGCAGTATTTT CASSYMGDSTDTQYF - - TRBJ2-3 TRBV6-6
TGTGCCAGCAGAAGAGGACAGGGGGACACTGAAGCTTTCTTT CASRRGQGDTEAFF - TRBD1 TRBJ1-1 TRBV6-5
TGCGCCAGCAGCCAAGATCTGACAGGGGGCACCGGGGAGCTGTTTTTT CASSQDLTGGTGELFF - TRBD1 TRBJ2-2 TRBV4-1
TGCAGCGTTGATGGGACAGGGGCTGGCTACACCTTC CSVDGTGAGYTF few TRBD1 TRBJ1-2 TRBV29-1
TGCGCCAGCAGCTTGGCCCAAGTAAAAACGCGCGAGCAGTACTTC CASSLAQVKTREQYF once - TRBJ2-7 TRBV5-1
TGTGCCAGTAGTATCAAAAGCGGCGGAACTAGCACAGATACGCAGTATTTT CASSIKSGGTSTDTQYF few - TRBJ2-3 TRBV19
TGTGCCAGCAGCAGGGACGCTTCCTACGAGCAGTACTTC CASSRDASYEQYF - - TRBJ2-7 TRBV6-2/TRBV6-3
TGTGCCAGCTCGGACTTCCTACACAATGAGCAGTTCTTC CASSDFLHNEQFF - - TRBJ2-1 TRBV6-2/TRBV6-3
TGTGCCAGCAGTTTGGGACAAGGTGCCTACGAGCAGTACTTC CASSLGQGAYEQYF few - TRBJ2-7 TRBV11-2
TGTGCCAGCAGTTTAGAGGGACGCGTGTTCTTC CASSLEGRVFF few - TRBJ2-1 TRBV28
TGCGCCAGCAGCCCCCAATCCGGTATGAACACTGAAGCTTTCTTT CASSPQSGMNTEAFF - - TRBJ1-1 TRBV5-1
TGTGCCAGCAGTCACTATCCGGGACAGGGTTACAATGAGCAGTTCTTC CASSHYPGQGYNEQFF - TRBD1 TRBJ2-1 TRBV6-4
TGTGCCAGCAGCGTAGCACAGAACACTGAAGCTTTCTTT CASSVAQNTEAFF - - TRBJ1-1 TRBV9
TGTGCCAGCAGTTTTGGGGGACCCAGCTCTGGGGCCAACGTCCTGACTTTC CASSFGGPSSGANVLTF few - TRBJ2-6 TRBV6-6